This T cell receptor beta chain emerged from a study of blood T cell repertoires in COVID-19. On the study more broadly: T cells, B-cell-depleted T cells, or PBMCs provided the cDNA or gDNA that served as material.

The V and J ends lost 3 bases and 0 bases respectively, with 18 bases between them. CDR3 length: 17 residues. Germline assignment: CDR1 SGHRS and CDR2 YFSETQ. Authors' processing steps: Amplification from reference gene primers served as the basis for estimated nucleated cell counts. The method was immunoSEQ multiplex PCR; TCRdb's version includes in-frame clones alone and lacks a portion of them. V and J calls and clone size are those listed in that table; D and trimming were worked out from the DNA. The sample has fewer than 350,000 clones; roughly 90% are singletons. J is TRBJ1-1 and V is TRBV5-1; D may be TRBD1 (6 bases). The sample comprised peripheral blood. The receptor was isolated from a man aged 35 to 55 with acute or convalescent COVID-19. This chain's CDR3 is CASSSLTGRLMNTEAFF. CDR3 nucleotide sequence: TGCGCCAGCAGCTCCTTGACAGGACGTCTTATGAACACTGAAGCTTTCTTT.